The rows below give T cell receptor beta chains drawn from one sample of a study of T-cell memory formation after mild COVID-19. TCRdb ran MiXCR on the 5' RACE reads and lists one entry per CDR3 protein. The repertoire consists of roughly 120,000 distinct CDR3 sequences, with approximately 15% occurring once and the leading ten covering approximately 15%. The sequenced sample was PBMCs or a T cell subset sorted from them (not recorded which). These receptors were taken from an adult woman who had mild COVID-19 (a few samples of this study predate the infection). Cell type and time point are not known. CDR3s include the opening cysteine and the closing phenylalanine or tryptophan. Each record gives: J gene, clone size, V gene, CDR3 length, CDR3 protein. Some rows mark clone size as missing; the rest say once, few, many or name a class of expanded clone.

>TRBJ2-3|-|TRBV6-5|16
CASSHLGSKSTDTQYF
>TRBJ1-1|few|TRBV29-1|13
CSSKGGLNTEAFF
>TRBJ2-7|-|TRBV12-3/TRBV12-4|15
CASSKPPGLVYEQYF
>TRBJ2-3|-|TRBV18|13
CASSPRTGYTQYF
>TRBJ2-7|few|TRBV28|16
CASSPLWTGETYEQYF
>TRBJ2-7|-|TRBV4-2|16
CASSQEPSGQGYEQYF
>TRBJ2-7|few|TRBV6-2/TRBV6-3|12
CASSPISYEQYF
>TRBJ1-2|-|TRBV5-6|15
CASSSGQGKSYGYTF
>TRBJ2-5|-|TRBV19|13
CASSSTAQETQYF
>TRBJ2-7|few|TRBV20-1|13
CSAAADRSYEQYF
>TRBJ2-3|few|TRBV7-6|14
CASTPGGGTDTQYF
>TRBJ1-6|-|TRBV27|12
CASSFGNSPLHF
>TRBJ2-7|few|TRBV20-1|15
CSARDRAGIYYEQYF
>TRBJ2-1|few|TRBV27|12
CASSPPSNEQFF
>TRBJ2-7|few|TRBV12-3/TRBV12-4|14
CASSLSPGAEEQYF
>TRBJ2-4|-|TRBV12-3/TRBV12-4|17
CASSFFLGTLAKNIQYF
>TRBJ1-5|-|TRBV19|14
CASMGDRFNQPQHF
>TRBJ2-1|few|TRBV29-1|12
CSGWGPYNEQFF
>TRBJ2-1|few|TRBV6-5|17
CASSYPGGTGKRGEQFF
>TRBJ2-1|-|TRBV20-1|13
CSASPTSAYEQFF
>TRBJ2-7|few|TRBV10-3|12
CAISEPAYEQYF
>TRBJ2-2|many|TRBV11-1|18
CASSSRGRFTSNTGELFF